This TCR beta chain was recorded in a study of cytomegalovirus exposure and HLA in healthy donors. Germline-derived CDR1 and CDR2 are LNHNV and YYDKDF (reference sequence). This CDR3 has 18 residues. The ends lost 0 bases at V and 4 bases at J; junction bases unmatched: 10. 13 Jbeta primers and 60 Vbeta primers were used for the PCR. Some clones are missing from TCRdb's copy, which holds only in-frame ones; the method was immunoSEQ multiplex PCR. The table includes 95,000 to 110,000 clones, around three quarters detected once. Sequenced input: PBMCs. This clonotype originated in a man aged 25 to 45 in good health and CMV-seronegative. The chain recombines TRBV15 with TRBJ2-1; 9 bases match TRBD2. The DNA of the CDR3 is TGTGCCACCAGCAGAGATCCAAGGCGGGAGGGTTATTACAATGAGCAGTTCTTC. Protein: CATSRDPRREGYYNEQFF.